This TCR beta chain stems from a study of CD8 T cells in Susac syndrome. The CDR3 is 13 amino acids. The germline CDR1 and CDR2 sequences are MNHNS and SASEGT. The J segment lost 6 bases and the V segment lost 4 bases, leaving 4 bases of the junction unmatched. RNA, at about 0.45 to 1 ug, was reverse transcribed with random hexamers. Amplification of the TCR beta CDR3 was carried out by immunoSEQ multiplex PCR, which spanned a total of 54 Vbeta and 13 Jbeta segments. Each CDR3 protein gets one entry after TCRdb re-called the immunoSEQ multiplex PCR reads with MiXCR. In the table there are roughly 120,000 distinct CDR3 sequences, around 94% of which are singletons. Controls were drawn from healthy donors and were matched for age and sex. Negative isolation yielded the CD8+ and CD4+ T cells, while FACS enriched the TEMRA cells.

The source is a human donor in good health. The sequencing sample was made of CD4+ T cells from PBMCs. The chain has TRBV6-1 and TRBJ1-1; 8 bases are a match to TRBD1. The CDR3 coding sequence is TGTGCCAGCAGTGTGACAGGGGAGGCTGAAGCTTTCTTT. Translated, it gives CASSVTGEAEAFF.